These 32 T cell receptor beta chains share one sample of origin, sequenced in a study of blood T cell repertoires in COVID-19. Libraries were prepared by immunoSEQ multiplex PCR; TCRdb keeps only in-frame clonotypes and omits some of them. The sample carries approximately 90,000 clones, 70% to 80% recorded once. What was sequenced was peripheral blood. These receptors originate from a human donor in a cohort sampled during active COVID-19.

The chain recombines TRBV28 with TRBJ2-3; D gene uncertain. The V gene lost 6 bases and the J gene lost 2 bases, with 15 bases spanning the gap. The CDR3 runs 15 residues. The germline V gene encodes CDR1 MDHEN and CDR2 SYDVKM. In nucleotides, the CDR3 is TGTGCCAGCAGGAGTTGGCGGAAATCCACAGATACGCAGTATTTT. It encodes CASRSWRKSTDTQYF.

The V call is TRBV28, the J call TRBJ2-7, with TRBD2 matching 7 bases. CDR3 size: 13 residues. J was trimmed by 6 bases and V by 6 bases; bases with no gene match: 8. Germline V gene sequence: CDR1 MDHEN, CDR2 SYDVKM. In nucleotides, the CDR3 is TGTGCCAGCAGAACGGCGGGAGTCACCGAGCAGTACTTC. Protein product: CASRTAGVTEQYF.

The rearrangement joins TRBV2 to TRBJ2-7, with 8 bases that match TRBD1. J lost 7 bases, V lost 4 bases, and 18 bases had no gene match. In germline, CDR1 is SNHLY, CDR2 FYNNEI. This CDR3 region has 17 residues. CDR3 sequence (DNA): TGTGCCAGCAGTGGAGGACAGGGCCTAAGTGGCTTGGGTGAGCAGTACTTC. This translates into CASSGGQGLSGLGEQYF.

This sequence joins TRBV28 and TRBJ2-3, with 9 bases lining up with TRBD2. Trimming cost V 5 bases and J 10 bases; bases outside gene matches: 22. The CDR3 contains 18 residues. Germline V lookup: CDR1 MDHEN, CDR2 SYDVKM. CDR3 in amino acids: CASSPTRTSGWPARAQYF. The DNA for the CDR3 is TGTGCCAGCAGTCCGACGCGAACTAGCGGGTGGCCCGCACGAGCGCAGTATTTT.

The V and J genes are TRBV28 and TRBJ2-1, with 7 bases that match TRBD1. Germline V gives CDR1 MDHEN, CDR2 SYDVKM. This CDR3 comprises 15 residues. The V and J ends lost 5 bases and 3 bases, in that order; junction bases with no gene match: 7. This CDR3 is CASSGATGSYNEQFF. CDR3 coding DNA: TGTGCCAGCAGTGGGGCGACAGGGAGCTACAATGAGCAGTTCTTC.

The J gene is TRBJ2-1, the V gene TRBV2, with 12 bases aligning to TRBD2. This CDR3 region has 16 residues. Germline V gene lookup returns CDR1 SNHLY and CDR2 FYNNEI. J gave up 3 bases and V 6 bases, and 6 bases lay outside the gene matches. The CDR3: CASRRLAGDLYNEQFF. CDR3 coding DNA: TGTGCCAGCAGAAGACTAGCGGGAGATCTCTACAATGAGCAGTTCTTC.

The chain combines TRBV27 with TRBJ2-5, with D unclear. V lost 0 bases and J lost 2, with 10 bases in between. The CDR3 runs 15 residues. Per germline, CDR1 MNHEY and CDR2 SMNVEV (reference sequence). The CDR3 DNA sequence: TGTGCCAGCAGTTTATCTTCCCTCCTACAAGAGACCCAGTACTTC. Encoded protein: CASSLSSLLQETQYF.

The J gene is TRBJ2-1, the V gene TRBV6-6, with 11 bases that match TRBD2. The CDR3 has 19 residues. V lost 5 bases to trimming and J lost 0 bases; unmatched junction nucleotides: 12. Germline CDR1 reads MNHNY; CDR2 reads SVGAGI (reference sequence). The CDR3 DNA reads as TGTGCCAGCAGTCCTTTGACCGGGACTAGCGGAAGCTCCTACAATGAGCAGTTCTTC. It codes for CASSPLTGTSGSSYNEQFF.

A few counts support this clone. V gene TRBV14 combines with J gene TRBJ2-2; 14 bases agree with TRBD2. Germline CDR1 reads SGHDN; CDR2 reads FVKESK. This CDR3 is built from 17 residues. Trimming at V came to 3 bases and at J to 5 bases, leaving 5 bases not matched to a gene. CDR3 coding DNA: TGTGCCAGCAGCCAGTGGGGACTAGCGGGAGATACCGGGGAGCTGTTTTTT. Protein product: CASSQWGLAGDTGELFF.

This chain connects TRBV5-5 to TRBJ2-2; weak D call: TRBD1 (6 bases). V lost 1 base and J 1 base, leaving 8 bases between the germline ends. This CDR3 is 15 amino acids long. The V gene's germline CDR1 is SGHKS and CDR2 YYEKEE (reference sequence). The CDR3 reads CASSLTGKNTGELFF. DNA of the CDR3: TGTGCCAGCAGCTTGACAGGGAAGAACACCGGGGAGCTGTTTTTT.

The V call is TRBV28, the J call TRBJ1-2; D unclear. V lost 5 bases and J lost 8, with 12 bases in between. The CDR3 covers 12 residues. Germline assignment: CDR1 MDHEN and CDR2 SYDVKM. CDR3 in amino acids: CASSMTRMGYTF. In DNA, the CDR3 is TGTGCCAGCAGTATGACGCGGATGGGCTACACCTTC.

The chain uses TRBV9 and TRBJ1-1, with 8 positions matching TRBD1. With 3 bases clipped from V and 4 bases from J, the junction kept 8 bases outside the gene matches. The CDR3 consists of 15 residues. Germline-derived CDR1 and CDR2 are SGDLS and YYNGEE. CDR3 nucleotide sequence: TGTGCCAGCAGCGCTGGACAGGGTGGGTTCACTGAAGCTTTCTTT. Translating gives CASSAGQGGFTEAFF.

The rearrangement links TRBV7-2 to TRBJ1-1; D is possibly TRBD1 (5 bases). This CDR3 region has 14 residues. Germline CDR1 and CDR2: SGHTA and FQGNSA. The V gene lost 6 bases and the J gene lost 5 bases, with 16 bases spanning the gap. The CDR3 here is CASRTLGGKTEAFF. DNA of the CDR3: TGTGCCAGCAGGACCCTTGGGGGGAAGACTGAAGCTTTCTTT.

The chain links TRBV19 to TRBJ2-7; 8 bases are shared with TRBD2. Germline CDR1 and CDR2: LNHDA and SQIVND (reference sequence). With 9 bases clipped from V and 4 bases from J, the junction kept 5 bases outside the gene matches. The CDR3 extends over 12 amino acids. The CDR3 region is CASGRGEYEQYF. The CDR3 region has the DNA TGTGCCAGCGGGAGGGGAGAGTACGAGCAGTACTTC.

The chain couples TRBV29-1 to TRBJ1-1, with a weak D call TRBD1 (6 bases). Germline-derived CDR1 and CDR2 are SQVTM and ANQGSEA. The length of the CDR3 is 14 residues. Between the trimmed V and J ends, which lost 4 bases and 0 bases, there was a span of 12 bases. The CDR3 here is CSVVGQLMNTEAFF. Here the CDR3 DNA reads TGCAGCGTTGTTGGACAGCTAATGAACACTGAAGCTTTCTTT.

V is TRBV6-2 or TRBV6-3 and J is TRBJ2-3, with TRBD2 identical over 8 bases. In germline, CDR1 is MNHEY, CDR2 SVGEGT. V shed 6 bases and J 2 bases; nucleotides not matched to a gene: 10. The CDR3 runs to 16 residues. The CDR3 nucleotides read TGTGCCAGCAGCAAAGGACTAGCCAAGGTCACAGATACGCAGTATTTT. Its protein is CASSKGLAKVTDTQYF.

The V gene is TRBV24-1, the J gene TRBJ2-4; unclear D gene. CDR1 KGHDR and CDR2 SFDVKD come from the germline V gene. There are 14 residues in the CDR3. The germline V and J ends were trimmed by 4 bases and 5 bases, with 11 bases remaining between them. The CDR3 loop reads CATSDPPPENIQYF. The CDR3 nucleotides are TGTGCCACCAGTGACCCTCCTCCGGAAAACATTCAGTACTTC.

This chain joins TRBV30 and TRBJ2-1; D is unclear. The CDR3 is 12 residues long. V was trimmed by 7 bases and J by 4 bases, leaving 11 bases between them. Germline V gives CDR1 GTSNPN, CDR2 SVGIG (reference sequence). CDR3 sequence (DNA): TGTGCCTATTTGTGGCGGTACAATGAGCAGTTCTTC. It codes for CAYLWRYNEQFF.

This clone was recorded once. The J gene is TRBJ2-7, the V gene TRBV7-2; 8 positions agree with TRBD1. Germline values: CDR1 SGHTA, CDR2 FQGNSA. V was pared by 0 bases and J by 7 bases, with 14 bases of the junction left unmatched. This CDR3 has 17 amino acids. CDR3 loop: CASSLALVTGDLREQYF. The CDR3 bases are TGTGCCAGCAGCTTAGCGCTCGTGACAGGGGATTTGAGGGAGCAGTACTTC.

The chain has TRBV9 and TRBJ2-1, with 8 bases that match TRBD2. The CDR3 consists of 16 residues. CDR1 is SGDLS and CDR2 is YYNGEE in the germline V gene. V lost 4 bases to trimming and J lost 7 bases; unmatched junction nucleotides: 13. The CDR3 bases are TGTGCCAGCAGCCCCGCGGGGGGAGCACTAAGGAATGAGCAGTTCTTC. It yields the protein CASSPAGGALRNEQFF.

V gene TRBV4-1 combines with J gene TRBJ2-1, with 8 nucleotides matching TRBD2. The CDR3 sequence is 15 residues long. V dropped 1 base and J dropped 3; count of bases not matched to a gene: 2. CDR1 is MGHRA, CDR2 YSYEKL, per germline. The CDR3 sequence is CASSQGGLGYNEQFF. For the CDR3, the DNA is TGCGCCAGCAGCCAAGGGGGACTAGGCTACAATGAGCAGTTCTTC.

J is TRBJ1-1 and V is TRBV29-1, with a possible D match to TRBD1 (5 bases). From germline, CDR1 is SQVTM and CDR2 ANQGSEA. The CDR3 loop spans 12 amino acids. V lost 4 bases and J lost 5, with 11 bases in between. CDR3 in amino acids: CSVVQGRTEAFF. The CDR3 bases are TGCAGCGTTGTTCAGGGTCGAACTGAAGCTTTCTTT.

The chain employs TRBV28 and TRBJ2-1, with TRBD2 matching over 10 bases. The junction had 17 bases not matched to a gene; V was cut back by 10 bases and J by 8 bases. Per germline, CDR1 MDHEN and CDR2 SYDVKM. This CDR3 contains 16 residues. CDR3 loop: CATKPNIAGGVHEQFF. The CDR3 DNA sequence: TGTGCCACCAAACCGAATATAGCGGGAGGAGTCCATGAGCAGTTCTTC.

The CDR3 sequence is CAISESRSQETQYF. DNA for the CDR3: TGTGCCATCAGTGAGTCGAGAAGTCAAGAGACCCAGTACTTC. J is TRBJ2-5 and V is TRBV10-3; no definite D call. Germline V CDR1 and CDR2: ENHRY, SYGVKD. The CDR3 covers 14 residues. V lost 0 bases and J 2 bases, leaving 7 bases between the germline ends.

The V gene is TRBV7-6, the J gene TRBJ2-7, with TRBD1 matching 10 bases. V was clipped by 2 bases and J by 5 bases; unmatched bases: 15. Germline assignment: CDR1 SGHVS and CDR2 FNYEAQ. The CDR3 extends over 18 amino acids. The CDR3 region is CASSLTFPGQGFLHEQYF. Written as DNA, the CDR3 is TGTGCCAGCAGCTTAACTTTTCCGGGACAGGGGTTTCTCCACGAGCAGTACTTC.

The gene calls are TRBV7-2 and TRBJ2-7, with D possibly being TRBD2 (7 bases). Germline loops: CDR1 SGHTA, CDR2 FQGNSA. The CDR3 has 16 residues. V was shortened by 5 bases and J by 0 bases, with 17 bases between the two germline ends. CDR3 amino acids: CASSREGGVASYEQYF. In nucleotides, the CDR3 is TGTGCCAGCAGCAGGGAGGGGGGAGTCGCCTCCTACGAGCAGTACTTC. Complete variable domain (other parts from reference TRBV7-2 and TRBJ2-7): GAGVSQSPSNKVTEKGKDVELRCDPISGHTALYWYRQSLGQGLEFLIYFQGNSAPDKSGLPSDRFSAERTGGSVSTLTIQRTQQEDSAVYLCASSREGGVASYEQYFGPGTRLTVT.

This sequence joins TRBV9 and TRBJ1-4; D not certain. Trimming left V 5 bases short and J 1 base short, with 9 bases between. The germline V gene encodes CDR1 SGDLS and CDR2 YYNGEE. This CDR3 comprises 14 residues. In DNA form, the CDR3 reads TGTGCCAGCAGTACGGGTCGAACTAATGAAAAACTGTTTTTT. This encodes CASSTGRTNEKLFF.

The chain uses TRBV6-5 and TRBJ2-7; 8 bases map to TRBD1. From germline, CDR1 is MNHEY and CDR2 SVGAGI. J lost 5 bases, V lost 6 bases, and 3 bases had no gene match. This CDR3 comprises 12 residues. The chain's CDR3 is CASRDRVNEQYF. Here the CDR3 DNA reads TGTGCCAGCAGGGACAGGGTAAACGAGCAGTACTTC.

The chain has TRBV2 and TRBJ1-5, with D tentatively TRBD1 (6 bases). Trimming left V 7 bases short and J 4 bases short, with 14 bases between. Germline V gives CDR1 SNHLY, CDR2 FYNNEI. The CDR3 has 14 residues. As DNA, the CDR3 is TGTGCCAGCATGTTTCTAGGGGGTAATCAGCCCCAGCATTTT. Protein: CASMFLGGNQPQHF.

V is TRBV5-1 and J is TRBJ2-2; the D gene is possibly TRBD1 (6 bases). Germline V gives CDR1 SGHRS, CDR2 YFSETQ. CDR3 length: 13 amino acids. V lost 3 bases, J lost 5 bases, and 8 bases lay in between. CDR3 amino acids: CASSSQGTGELFF. The CDR3 region has the DNA TGCGCCAGCAGCTCCCAGGGGACCGGGGAGCTGTTTTTT.

The genes are TRBV9 and TRBJ1-3; TRBD1 agrees at 10 bases. This CDR3 has 17 amino acids. Germline V gene sequence: CDR1 SGDLS, CDR2 YYNGEE. The trim removed 0 bases at V and 0 bases at J, leaving 3 bases unmatched. The CDR3 DNA reads as TGTGCCAGCAGCGTAGCGAGGACAGGGGGCTCTGGAAACACCATATATTTT. Protein product: CASSVARTGGSGNTIYF. Filled out from reference TRBV9 and TRBJ1-3, the complete variable domain reads DSGVTQTPKHLITATGQRVTLRCSPRSGDLSVYWYQQSLDQGLQFLIQYYNGEERAKGNILERFSAQQFPDLHSELNLSSLELGDSALYFCASSVARTGGSGNTIYFGEGSWLTVV.

The chain uses TRBV20-1 and TRBJ1-2; no clear D gene. The germline CDR1 and CDR2 sequences are DFQATT and SNEGSKA (reference sequence). Trimming removed 3 bases at V and 5 bases at J, with 7 bases between. The CDR3 has 11 residues. This CDR3 reads CSASETYGYTF. The CDR3 DNA reads as TGCAGTGCTAGTGAGACTTATGGCTACACCTTC.